These 30 T cell receptor beta chains were sequenced from one sample in a study of blood T cells in healthy people across ages. A second PCR of roughly 7 to 11 cycles used a sample-barcoded 5' primer and a J-beta primer mix. TCRdb used MiXCR to reprocess the 5' RACE reads, holding one entry per CDR3 protein. The sample includes around 990,000 distinct CDR3 sequences, around two fifths of them seen just once. The specimen sequenced was blood. The receptors were sampled from a man younger than 30 in good health.

The sample holds a few counts of this clonotype. This sequence joins TRBV5-8 and TRBJ1-2; D is uncertain. Per germline, CDR1 SGHTS and CDR2 YDEGEE. V was clipped by 4 bases and J by 6 bases, with 19 bases between them. CDR3 length: 15 amino acids. The CDR3 reads CASSPHFFPPHGYTF. In DNA form, the CDR3 reads TGTGCCAGCAGCCCACACTTTTTCCCACCCCATGGCTACACCTTC.

The chain combines TRBV20-1 with TRBJ2-1; 8 positions match TRBD2. The CDR3 spans 15 residues. Germline-derived CDR1 and CDR2 are DFQATT and SNEGSKA (reference sequence). Trimming removed 3 bases from V and 5 bases from J; junction bases left unmatched: 9. The CDR3 here is CSASGSGVMDNEQFF. The CDR3 coding sequence is TGCAGTGCTAGCGGTAGCGGGGTTATGGACAATGAGCAGTTCTTC.

The V call is TRBV2, the J call TRBJ2-3; possible D gene TRBD2, 5 bases. V dropped 11 bases and J dropped 5 bases, with 11 bases sitting between them. The germline CDR1 and CDR2 sequences are SNHLY and FYNNEI. The CDR3 contains 11 residues. The CDR3 DNA reads TGTGCCCGCGGAGGTGGAGATACGCAGTATTTT. It translates to CARGGGDTQYF.

A remark on this clonotype: The junction departs from germline at one end; a sequencing error may be responsible. V and J are TRBV6-1 and TRBJ1-2; D is undetermined. This CDR3 comprises 15 residues. CDR1 and CDR2 (germline): MNHNS, SASEGT. CDR3 sequence (DNA): TGTGTCAGCAGTGAAGCGGCGATGGTCAACTATGGCTACACCTTC. It encodes CVSSEAAMVNYGYTF.

This clonotype has at least ten counts. The chain joins TRBV29-1 to TRBJ2-7; D is possibly TRBD1 (6 bases). V dropped 3 bases and J dropped 3 bases, with 6 bases sitting between them. Germline loops: CDR1 SQVTM, CDR2 ANQGSEA. The CDR3 is 11 amino acids. The CDR3 region is CSVEDSYEQYF. As DNA, the CDR3 is TGCAGCGTTGAGGACAGCTACGAGCAGTACTTC.

The V gene is TRBV6-5, the J gene TRBJ1-1; D unclear. The CDR3 has 15 amino acids. Germline V gives CDR1 MNHEY, CDR2 SVGAGI. V lost 2 bases and J 0 bases, leaving 10 bases between the germline ends. In nucleotides, the CDR3 is TGTGCCAGCAGTTACAACCGGTTTATGAACACTGAAGCTTTCTTT. Translated: CASSYNRFMNTEAFF.

The chain is built from TRBV5-1 and TRBJ2-2; unclear D gene. This CDR3 region has 15 residues. Trimming left V 2 bases short and J 1 base short, with 9 bases between. The germline CDR1 and CDR2 sequences are SGHRS and YFSETQ. The CDR3 region is CASSFRTQNTGELFF. The CDR3 nucleotides read TGCGCCAGCAGCTTCAGGACCCAGAACACCGGGGAGCTGTTTTTT.

This clonotype was recorded a few times. This chain links TRBV10-3 with TRBJ2-1, with TRBD2 identical over 8 bases. CDR3 length equals 15 residues. The junction had 14 bases not matched to a gene; V was cut back by 10 bases and J by 6 bases. The germline V gene has CDR1 ENHRY and CDR2 SYGVKD. As DNA, the CDR3 is TGTGCCACCGCCCGGGTACAGGCGGGGGGCAATGAGCAGTTCTTC. It codes for CATARVQAGGNEQFF.

This chain links TRBV30 with TRBJ2-3; no definite D call. The CDR3 covers 13 residues. Trimming pared 0 bases from V and 3 bases from J, leaving 7 bases between. Germline-derived CDR1 and CDR2 are GTSNPN and SVGIG (reference sequence). CDR3 coding DNA: TGTGCCTGGAGTGTGGGCGATACAGATACGCAGTATTTT. Translated: CAWSVGDTDTQYF.

A word on this clonotype: An end of the junction differs from the germline gene, which may be a read error. The rearrangement links TRBV4-2 to TRBJ1-2; a weak D match, TRBD1 (6 bases). Germline V gene sequence: CDR1 LGHNA, CDR2 YNFKEQ. The CDR3 spans 15 residues. CDR3 bases: TGTGCCCGCAGCCGAGATCCCGGGACATTGGATGGCTACACCTTC. This sequence encodes CARSRDPGTLDGYTF.

The chain employs TRBV7-9 and TRBJ2-1, with no clear D. Per the germline V gene, CDR1 is SEHNR and CDR2 is FQNEAQ (reference sequence). The CDR3 has 17 residues. V was shortened by 3 bases and J by 0 bases, with 15 bases between the two germline ends. The CDR3 nucleotides are TGTGCCAGCAGCTTCAACAGAGCCCTAAGCTCCTACAATGAGCAGTTCTTC. Amino acids: CASSFNRALSSYNEQFF. Combining the CDR3 with reference TRBV7-9 and TRBJ2-1 gives the whole variable domain DTGVSQNPRHKITKRGQNVTFRCDPISEHNRLYWYRQTLGQGPEFLTYFQNEAQLEKSRLLSDRFSAERPKGSFSTLEIQRTEQGDSAMYLCASSFNRALSSYNEQFFGPGTRLTVL.

The rearrangement joins TRBV12-3 or TRBV12-4 to TRBJ1-1; no firm D call. The V and J ends lost 6 bases and 5 bases respectively, with 16 bases between them. CDR3 length: 14 residues. The CDR3 DNA follows: TGTGCCAGCAGCCTGGCGGGGAGAGAGACTGAAGCTTTCTTT. Translated: CASSLAGRETEAFF.

The table lists this clonotype with a few counts. A much larger clonotype is one base distant, so this may be a read error. V usage is TRBV28 and J usage is TRBJ2-5; a possible D gene is TRBD1 (5 bases). The length of the CDR3 is 15 residues. V was trimmed by 3 bases and J by 1 base, leaving 12 bases between them. CDR1 and CDR2 from the germline V gene are MDHEN and SYDVKM. The CDR3 spells CASSLESQGQETQYF. CDR3 nucleotides: TGTGCCAGCAGTTTGGAGAGCCAGGGCCAAGAGACCCAGTACTTC.

CDR3 bases: TGTGCCAGCAGTCCCCGACAGGGGGCAACTAATGAAAAACTGTTTTTT. It translates to CASSPRQGATNEKLFF. The chain is built from TRBV28 and TRBJ1-4; 9 bases are shared with TRBD1. The CDR3 sequence is 16 residues long. The V gene end was trimmed by 5 bases and the J gene end by 0 bases; junction bases not matched to a gene: 4. Germline-derived CDR1 and CDR2 are MDHEN and SYDVKM. The complete variable domain, with remaining parts taken from reference TRBV28 and TRBJ1-4, reads DVKVTQSSRYLVKRTGEKVFLECVQDMDHENMFWYRQDPGLGLRLIYFSYDVKMKEKGDIPEGYSVSREKKERFSLILESASTNQTSMYLCASSPRQGATNEKLFFGSGTQLSVL.

The chain is built from TRBV2 and TRBJ2-5, with 10 bases fitting TRBD2. The CDR3 has 16 amino acids. V shed 2 bases, J shed 1 base, and the junction held 4 bases outside the gene matches. In germline, CDR1 is SNHLY, CDR2 FYNNEI. CDR3 nucleotides: TGTGCCAGCAGTGAACGCGCTAGCGGGGGCCAAGAGACCCAGTACTTC. Translated, it gives CASSERASGGQETQYF.

This chain links TRBV2 with TRBJ2-7; D is uncertain. CDR1 is SNHLY, CDR2 FYNNEI, per germline. This CDR3 has 14 amino acids. With 2 bases removed from V and 0 bases from J, the gap between germline ends came to 8 bases. Written as DNA, the CDR3 is TGTGCCAGCAGTGAATGGGTCAGCTCCTACGAGCAGTACTTC. Encoded protein: CASSEWVSSYEQYF.

This clonotype was observed a handful of times. The J gene is TRBJ2-1, the V gene TRBV14; TRBD1 is a possible D gene (6 bases). This CDR3 is 14 amino acids long. V gave up 3 bases and J gave up 7 bases, with 13 bases separating them. In germline, CDR1 is SGHDN, CDR2 FVKESK. Here the CDR3 DNA reads TGTGCCAGCAGCCATCGCCAGGGGAGAAATGAGCAGTTCTTC. It specifies CASSHRQGRNEQFF. Drawing the rest from reference TRBV14 and TRBJ2-1, the complete variable domain is EAGVTQFPSHSVIEKGQTVTLRCDPISGHDNLYWYRRVMGKEIKFLLHFVKESKQDESGMPNNRFLAERTGGTYSTLKVQPAELEDSGVYFCASSHRQGRNEQFFGPGTRLTVL.

This clonotype occurred a few times. The chain recombines TRBV5-4 with TRBJ2-3, with unresolved D. Trimming took 0 bases from V and 4 from J, leaving 6 bases between them. Germline-derived CDR1 and CDR2 are SGHNT and YYREEE (reference sequence). CDR3 length: 13 residues. This chain's CDR3 is CASSLGHADTQYF. In nucleotides, the CDR3 is TGTGCCAGCAGCTTGGGTCATGCAGATACGCAGTATTTT.

This chain uses TRBV6-6 with TRBJ2-3; TRBD2 is a possible D gene (6 bases). CDR1 is MNHNY and CDR2 is SVGAGI in the germline V gene (reference sequence). The CDR3 contains 15 residues. Trimming took 2 bases from V and 3 from J, leaving 12 bases between them. CDR3 nucleotides: TGTGCCAGCAGTTACCCCGGGACTTTTACAGATACGCAGTATTTT. It codes for CASSYPGTFTDTQYF.

This clonotype came up many times. The V and J genes are TRBV29-1 and TRBJ2-1; D may be TRBD2 (6 bases). V was cut by 4 bases and J by 5 bases, with 12 bases left in between. The CDR3 extends over 13 amino acids. Germline CDR1 and CDR2: SQVTM and ANQGSEA. CDR3 DNA sequence: TGCAGCGTTGGACTAGGGTTTGACAATGAGCAGTTCTTC. It specifies CSVGLGFDNEQFF.

The chain uses TRBV24-1 and TRBJ2-7; 7 bases are a match to TRBD2. The junction had 11 bases not matched to a gene; V was cut back by 9 bases and J by 7 bases. CDR1 and CDR2 (germline): KGHDR, SFDVKD. The CDR3 runs 13 residues. CDR3 sequence reads: CATFSGETDEQYF. CDR3 nucleotide sequence: TGTGCCACCTTCAGCGGGGAGACGGATGAGCAGTACTTC.

Concerning this clonotype: A far larger clone is off by one base, so a read error is likely. The chain recombines TRBV5-1 with TRBJ2-3; TRBD1 might be the D (5 bases). Per germline, CDR1 SGHRS and CDR2 YFSETQ. CDR3 length equals 14 residues. The CDR3 loop is CASSFGDSTDTQYF. In nucleotides, the CDR3 is TGCGCCAGCAGCTTTGGTGACAGCACCGATACGCAGTATTTT.

This clonotype was recorded a few times. The rearrangement joins TRBV11-2 to TRBJ1-4; the D is unclear. Deletions cut 4 bases from V and 0 bases from J, with 12 bases between. Per the germline V gene, CDR1 is SGHAT and CDR2 is FQNNGV. The CDR3 has 16 residues. CDR3 in amino acids: CASSWSAGATNEKLFF. CDR3 DNA sequence: TGTGCCAGCAGCTGGAGTGCGGGAGCAACTAATGAAAAACTGTTTTTT.

V is TRBV9 and J is TRBJ1-1; maybe TRBD1 (5 bases). V dropped 0 bases and J dropped 4 bases, with 13 bases sitting between them. The CDR3 covers 15 residues. Germline loops: CDR1 SGDLS, CDR2 YYNGEE. The CDR3: CASSVGGALGTEAFF. CDR3 sequence (DNA): TGTGCCAGCAGCGTAGGCGGGGCATTGGGCACTGAAGCTTTCTTT.

V is TRBV20-1 and J is TRBJ1-6; D remains unclear. Trimming pared 5 bases from V and 5 bases from J, leaving 16 bases between. This CDR3 contains 15 residues. The germline gives CDR1 DFQATT, CDR2 SNEGSKA (reference sequence). The CDR3 loop reads CSAPPGTSNNSPLHF. The DNA of the CDR3 is TGCAGTGCTCCCCCGGGTACTTCAAATAATTCACCCCTCCACTTT.

V and J are TRBV6-2 or TRBV6-3 and TRBJ1-1; tentatively, D is TRBD1 (5 bases). This CDR3 has 13 amino acids. The V gene lost 5 bases and the J gene lost 11 bases, with 18 bases spanning the gap. Germline assignment: CDR1 MNHEY and CDR2 SVGEGT. CDR3 in DNA: TGTGCCAGCAGTGGCGATGTGGGGGATCACGCTTTCTTT. Its translation is CASSGDVGDHAFF.

V is TRBV6-1 and J is TRBJ2-3; D gene uncertain. V dropped 4 bases and J dropped 1 base, with 12 bases sitting between them. CDR3 length: 15 amino acids. From germline, CDR1 is MNHNS and CDR2 SASEGT. The CDR3 DNA sequence: TGTGCCAGCAGTGGAGCTAGATTTGGCACAGATACGCAGTATTTT. Translating gives CASSGARFGTDTQYF.

There are a few counts of this clonotype. The chain has TRBV20-1 and TRBJ2-3; D is possibly TRBD1 (6 bases). The CDR3 is 14 residues long. Germline-derived CDR1 and CDR2 are DFQATT and SNEGSKA (reference sequence). Trimming stripped 5 bases from V and 3 bases from J, with 15 bases between. This chain's CDR3 is CSASTGPNTDTQYF. CDR3 sequence (DNA): TGCAGTGCTTCTACAGGGCCGAATACAGATACGCAGTATTTT.

The chain combines TRBV20-1 with TRBJ2-1, with D possibly being TRBD2 (5 bases). Per the germline V gene, CDR1 is DFQATT and CDR2 is SNEGSKA (reference sequence). V was clipped by 0 bases and J by 6 bases, with 12 bases between them. CDR3 length: 14 residues. In nucleotides, the CDR3 is TGCAGTGCTAGAGACCTAGCTAAGGTCAATGAGCAGTTCTTC. Its translation is CSARDLAKVNEQFF.

The DNA for the CDR3 is TGTGCCAGCAGAGTTCAGGGGGGAGACAATGAAGCTTTCTTT. It yields the protein CASRVQGGDNEAFF. The chain employs TRBV6-6 and TRBJ1-1; 7 bases map to TRBD1. With V trimmed by 6 bases and J by 7 bases, 11 bases remained unmatched. CDR3 size: 14 residues. Germline-derived CDR1 and CDR2 are MNHNY and SVGAGI (reference sequence).